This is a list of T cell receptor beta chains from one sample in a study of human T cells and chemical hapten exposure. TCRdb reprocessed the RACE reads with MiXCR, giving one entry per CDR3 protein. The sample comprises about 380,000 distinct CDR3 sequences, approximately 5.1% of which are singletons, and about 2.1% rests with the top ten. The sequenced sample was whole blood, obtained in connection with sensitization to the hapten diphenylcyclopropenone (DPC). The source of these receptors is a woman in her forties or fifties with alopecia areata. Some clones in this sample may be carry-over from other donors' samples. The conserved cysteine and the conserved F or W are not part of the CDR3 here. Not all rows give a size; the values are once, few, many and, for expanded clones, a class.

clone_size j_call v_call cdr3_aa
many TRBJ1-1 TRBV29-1 SVADTGEAF
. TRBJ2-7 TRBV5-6 ASSPSLSGEQY
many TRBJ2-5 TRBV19 ASKTTGGETQY
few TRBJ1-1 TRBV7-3 ASRPDRGATEAF
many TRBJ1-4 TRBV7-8 ASSLGQGPTNEKLF
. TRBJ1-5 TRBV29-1 SVALGTDVNQPQH
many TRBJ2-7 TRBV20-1 SGSGIYEQY
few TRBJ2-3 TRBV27 ASSFGPGRGTDTQY
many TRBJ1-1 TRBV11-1 ASSPDTEAF
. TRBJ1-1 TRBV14 ASSLPGQWSTEAF
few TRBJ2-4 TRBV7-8 ASSLAGQGWENIQY
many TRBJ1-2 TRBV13 ASSLGQGVNGYT
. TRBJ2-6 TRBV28 ASNAQGPGANVLT
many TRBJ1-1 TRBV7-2 ASSPRAGTILNTEAF
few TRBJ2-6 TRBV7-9 ASNNRDNFFAGANVLT
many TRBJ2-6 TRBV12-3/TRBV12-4 ASTLAGLPGANVLT